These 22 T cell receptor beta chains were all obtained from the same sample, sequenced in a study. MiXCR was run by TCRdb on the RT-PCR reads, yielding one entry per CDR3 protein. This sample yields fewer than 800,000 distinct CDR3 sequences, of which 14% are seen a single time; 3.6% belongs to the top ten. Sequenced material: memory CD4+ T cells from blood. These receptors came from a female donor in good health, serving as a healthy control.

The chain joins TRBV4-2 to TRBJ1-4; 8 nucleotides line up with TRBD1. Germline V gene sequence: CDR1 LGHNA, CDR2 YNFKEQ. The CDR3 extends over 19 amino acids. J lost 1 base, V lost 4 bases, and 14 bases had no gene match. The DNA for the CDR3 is TGTGCCAGCAGCCGAGGGGCAGGGGGCGCCCCGTTAACTAATGAAAAACTGTTTTTT. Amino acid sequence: CASSRGAGGAPLTNEKLFF.

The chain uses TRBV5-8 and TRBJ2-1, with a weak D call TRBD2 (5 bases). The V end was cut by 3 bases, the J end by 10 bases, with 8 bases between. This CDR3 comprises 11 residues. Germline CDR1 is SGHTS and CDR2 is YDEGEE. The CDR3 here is CASSSGNEQFF. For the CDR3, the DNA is TGTGCCAGCAGCTCCGGGAACGAGCAGTTCTTC.

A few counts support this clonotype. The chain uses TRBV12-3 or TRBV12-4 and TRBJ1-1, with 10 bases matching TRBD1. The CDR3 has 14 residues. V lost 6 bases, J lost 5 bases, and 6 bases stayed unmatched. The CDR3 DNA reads TGTGCCAGCAGGGGACAGGGGAGAGGAACTGAAGCTTTCTTT. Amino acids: CASRGQGRGTEAFF.

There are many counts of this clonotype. CDR3 coding DNA: TGTGCCATCGGATCAGGGGATTCGCGCGAGCAGTACTTC. Encoded protein: CAIGSGDSREQYF. The J gene is TRBJ2-7, the V gene TRBV10-3; maybe TRBD1 (6 bases). CDR1 ENHRY and CDR2 SYGVKD come from the germline V gene. With 8 bases removed from V and 6 bases from J, the gap between germline ends came to 17 bases. This CDR3 contains 13 residues.

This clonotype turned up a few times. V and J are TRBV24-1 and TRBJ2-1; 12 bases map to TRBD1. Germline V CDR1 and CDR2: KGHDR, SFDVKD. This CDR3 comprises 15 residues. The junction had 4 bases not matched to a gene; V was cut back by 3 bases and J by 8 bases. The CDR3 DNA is TGTGCCACCAGTGATCCGGGGACAGGGGGCGATGAGCAGTTCTTC. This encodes CATSDPGTGGDEQFF.

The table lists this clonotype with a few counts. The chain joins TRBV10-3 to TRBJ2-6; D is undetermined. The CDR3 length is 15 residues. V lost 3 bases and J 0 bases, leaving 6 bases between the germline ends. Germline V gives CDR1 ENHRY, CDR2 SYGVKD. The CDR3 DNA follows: TGTGCCATCAGTGATGGTGGCTCTGGGGCCAACGTCCTGACTTTC. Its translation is CAISDGGSGANVLTF.

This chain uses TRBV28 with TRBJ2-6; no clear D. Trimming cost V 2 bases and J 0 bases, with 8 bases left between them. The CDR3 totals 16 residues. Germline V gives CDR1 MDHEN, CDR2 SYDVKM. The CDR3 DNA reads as TGTGCCAGCAGTTTAACCCGAAGCTCTGGGGCCAACGTCCTGACTTTC. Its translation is CASSLTRSSGANVLTF.

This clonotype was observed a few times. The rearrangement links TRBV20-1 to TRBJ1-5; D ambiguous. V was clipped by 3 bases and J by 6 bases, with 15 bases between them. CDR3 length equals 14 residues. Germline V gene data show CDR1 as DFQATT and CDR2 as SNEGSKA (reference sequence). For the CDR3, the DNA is TGCAGTGCTAGTCGGGAGGAGGGCCGTCAGCCCCAGCATTTT. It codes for CSASREEGRQPQHF.

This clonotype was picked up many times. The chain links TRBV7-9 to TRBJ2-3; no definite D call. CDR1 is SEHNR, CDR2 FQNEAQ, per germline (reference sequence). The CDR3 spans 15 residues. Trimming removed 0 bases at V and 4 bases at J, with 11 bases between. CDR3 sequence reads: CASSLALYSADTQYF. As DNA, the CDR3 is TGTGCCAGCAGCTTAGCCCTCTACTCGGCAGATACGCAGTATTTT. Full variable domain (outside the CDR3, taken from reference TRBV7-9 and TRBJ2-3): DTGVSQNPRHKITKRGQNVTFRCDPISEHNRLYWYRQTLGQGPEFLTYFQNEAQLEKSRLLSDRFSAERPKGSFSTLEIQRTEQGDSAMYLCASSLALYSADTQYFGPGTRLTVL.

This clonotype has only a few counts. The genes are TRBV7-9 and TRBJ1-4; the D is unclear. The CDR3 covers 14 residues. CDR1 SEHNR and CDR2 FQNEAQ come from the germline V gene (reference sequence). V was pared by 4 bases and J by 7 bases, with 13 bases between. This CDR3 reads CASSSWTGGEKLFF. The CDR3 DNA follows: TGTGCCAGCAGCTCTTGGACGGGCGGTGAAAAACTGTTTTTT. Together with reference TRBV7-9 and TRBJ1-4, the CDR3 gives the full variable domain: DTGVSQNPRHKITKRGQNVTFRCDPISEHNRLYWYRQTLGQGPEFLTYFQNEAQLEKSRLLSDRFSAERPKGSFSTLEIQRTEQGDSAMYLCASSSWTGGEKLFFGSGTQLSVL.

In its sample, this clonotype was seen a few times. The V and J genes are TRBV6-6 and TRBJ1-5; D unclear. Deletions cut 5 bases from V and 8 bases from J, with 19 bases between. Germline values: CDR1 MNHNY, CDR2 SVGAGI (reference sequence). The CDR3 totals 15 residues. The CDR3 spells CASSPRAAPLKPQHF. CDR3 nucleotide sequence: TGTGCCAGCAGTCCTCGGGCGGCCCCGTTGAAGCCCCAGCATTTT.

The CDR3 spells CASSLVSLYANNSPLHF. The CDR3, as DNA: TGTGCCAGCAGTTTAGTATCCTTATACGCGAATAATTCACCCCTCCACTTT. This chain joins TRBV27 and TRBJ1-6; no firm D call. From germline, CDR1 is MNHEY and CDR2 SMNVEV (reference sequence). This CDR3 spans 17 amino acids. The V end lost 2 bases, the J end lost 5 bases, and 16 bases lay between the germline ends.

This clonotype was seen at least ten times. The CDR3 region is CASSLAYYNEQFF. The CDR3 coding sequence is TGCGCCAGCAGCTTGGCTTACTACAATGAGCAGTTCTTC. The V gene is TRBV5-1, the J gene TRBJ2-1; no definite D call. CDR1 and CDR2 (germline): SGHRS, YFSETQ. The CDR3 has 13 amino acids. Trimming stripped 0 bases from V and 3 bases from J, with 4 bases between.

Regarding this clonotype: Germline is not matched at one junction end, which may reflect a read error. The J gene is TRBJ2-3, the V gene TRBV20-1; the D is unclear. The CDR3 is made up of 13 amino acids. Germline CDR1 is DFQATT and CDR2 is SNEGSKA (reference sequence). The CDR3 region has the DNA TGCAGTGCGAGAGACTCAACCACAGATACGCAGTATTTT. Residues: CSARDSTTDTQYF.

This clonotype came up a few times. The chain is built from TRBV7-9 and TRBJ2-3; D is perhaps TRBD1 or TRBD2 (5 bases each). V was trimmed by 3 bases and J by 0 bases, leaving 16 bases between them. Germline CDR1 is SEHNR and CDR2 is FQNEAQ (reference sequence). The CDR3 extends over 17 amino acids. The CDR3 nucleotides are TGTGCCAGCAGCTTTAGAGGGACGGAGGCTAGCACAGATACGCAGTATTTT. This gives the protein CASSFRGTEASTDTQYF.

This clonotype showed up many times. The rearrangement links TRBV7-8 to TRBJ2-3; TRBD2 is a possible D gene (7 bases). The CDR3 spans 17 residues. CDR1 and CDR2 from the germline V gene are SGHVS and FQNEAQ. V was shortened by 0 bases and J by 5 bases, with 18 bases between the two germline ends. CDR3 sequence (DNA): TGTGCCAGCAGCTTAGCCTCGATGGGGGGAGGGGGAGATACGCAGTATTTT. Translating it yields CASSLASMGGGGDTQYF.

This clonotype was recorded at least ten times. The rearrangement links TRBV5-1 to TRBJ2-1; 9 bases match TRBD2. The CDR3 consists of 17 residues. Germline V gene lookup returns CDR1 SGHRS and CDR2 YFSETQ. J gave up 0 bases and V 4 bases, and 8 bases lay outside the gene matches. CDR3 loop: CASSPPTSGSSYNEQFF. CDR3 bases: TGCGCCAGCAGCCCGCCGACTAGCGGAAGCTCCTACAATGAGCAGTTCTTC.

CDR3 DNA sequence: TGTGCCAGCAGCCAACGGCGTAAAGCGGGAGGGCCTCACACCGGGGAGCTGTTTTTT. Translated, it gives CASSQRRKAGGPHTGELFF. This chain joins TRBV6-2 or TRBV6-3 and TRBJ2-2; 10 bases fit TRBD2. CDR3 length: 19 amino acids. V shed 6 bases, J shed 3 bases, and the junction held 16 bases outside the gene matches. The V gene's germline CDR1 is MNHEY and CDR2 SVGEGT.

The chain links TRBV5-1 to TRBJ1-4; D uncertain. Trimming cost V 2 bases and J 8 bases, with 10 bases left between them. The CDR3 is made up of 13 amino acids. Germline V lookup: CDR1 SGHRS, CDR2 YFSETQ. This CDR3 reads CASSFDAGEKLFF. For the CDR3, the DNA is TGCGCCAGCAGCTTCGACGCGGGAGAAAAACTGTTTTTT. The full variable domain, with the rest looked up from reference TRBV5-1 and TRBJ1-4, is KAGVTQTPRYLIKTRGQQVTLSCSPISGHRSVSWYQQTPGQGLQFLFEYFSETQRNKGNFPGRFSGRQFSNSRSEMNVSTLELGDSALYLCASSFDAGEKLFFGSGTQLSVL.

CDR3 sequence: CASSLDKGEEQYF. The CDR3 nucleotides are TGTGCCAGCAGCTTAGATAAGGGCGAAGAGCAGTACTTC. This chain connects TRBV7-7 to TRBJ2-7; D remains ambiguous. Trimming pared 1 base from V and 7 bases from J, leaving 11 bases between. There are 13 residues in the CDR3. CDR1 SSHAT and CDR2 FNYEAQ come from the germline V gene (reference sequence).

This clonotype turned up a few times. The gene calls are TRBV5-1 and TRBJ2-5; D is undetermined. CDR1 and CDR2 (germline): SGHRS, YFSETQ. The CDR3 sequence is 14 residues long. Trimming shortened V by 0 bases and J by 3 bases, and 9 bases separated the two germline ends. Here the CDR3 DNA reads TGCGCCAGCAGCTTGGGAACTAACAAAGAGACCCAGTACTTC. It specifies CASSLGTNKETQYF.

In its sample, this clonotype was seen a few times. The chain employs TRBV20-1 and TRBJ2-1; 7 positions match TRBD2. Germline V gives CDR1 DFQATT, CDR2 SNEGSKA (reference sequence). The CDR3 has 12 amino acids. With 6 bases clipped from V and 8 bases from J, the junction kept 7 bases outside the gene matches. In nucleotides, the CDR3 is TGCAGTGCCAGACTAGCAGCCGATGAGCAGTTCTTC. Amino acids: CSARLAADEQFF.